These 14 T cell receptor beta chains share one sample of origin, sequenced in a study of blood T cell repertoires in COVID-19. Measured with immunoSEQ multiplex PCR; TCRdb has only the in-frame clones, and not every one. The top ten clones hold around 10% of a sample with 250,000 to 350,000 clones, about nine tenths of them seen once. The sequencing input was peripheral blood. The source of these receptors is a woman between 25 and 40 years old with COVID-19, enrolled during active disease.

CDR3: CASSLFRTGRDNEQFF. The CDR3 DNA follows: TGTGCCAGCAGTTTGTTTCGGACAGGGAGGGACAATGAGCAGTTCTTC. The chain uses TRBV28 and TRBJ2-1; a possible D gene is TRBD1 (8 bases). The CDR3 has 16 amino acids. CDR1 and CDR2 (germline): MDHEN, SYDVKM. Trimming removed 3 bases at V and 5 bases at J, with 17 bases between.

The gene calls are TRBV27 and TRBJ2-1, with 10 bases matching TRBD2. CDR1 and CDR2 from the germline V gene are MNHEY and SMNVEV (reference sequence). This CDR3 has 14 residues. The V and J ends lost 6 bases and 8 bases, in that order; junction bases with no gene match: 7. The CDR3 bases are TGTGCCAGCAGCCGCGGGACTAGCGTTTATGAGCAGTTCTTC. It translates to CASSRGTSVYEQFF.

DNA for the CDR3: TGTGCCAGCAGTACCACGACAGGGGGTAATTCACCCCTCCACTTT. Residues: CASSTTTGGNSPLHF. This chain links TRBV28 with TRBJ1-6, with 9 bases fitting TRBD1. V lost 5 bases, J lost 6 bases, and 5 bases stayed unmatched. The germline V gene encodes CDR1 MDHEN and CDR2 SYDVKM. The CDR3 spans 15 residues.

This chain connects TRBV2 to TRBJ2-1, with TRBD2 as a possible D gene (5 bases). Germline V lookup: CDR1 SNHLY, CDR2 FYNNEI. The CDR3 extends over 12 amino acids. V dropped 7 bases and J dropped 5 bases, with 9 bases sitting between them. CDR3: CASNGEDNEQFF. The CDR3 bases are TGTGCCAGCAACGGGGAAGACAATGAGCAGTTCTTC.

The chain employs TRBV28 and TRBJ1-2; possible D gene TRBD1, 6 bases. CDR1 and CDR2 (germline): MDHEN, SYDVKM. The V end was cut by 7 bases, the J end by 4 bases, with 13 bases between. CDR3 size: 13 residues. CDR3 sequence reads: CASNPPGVYGYTF. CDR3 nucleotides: TGTGCCAGCAACCCGCCAGGGGTCTATGGCTACACCTTC.

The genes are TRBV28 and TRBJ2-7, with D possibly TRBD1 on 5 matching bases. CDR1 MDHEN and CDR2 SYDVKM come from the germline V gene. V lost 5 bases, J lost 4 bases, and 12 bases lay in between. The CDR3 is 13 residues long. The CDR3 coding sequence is TGTGCCAGCAGTGGACATGGTTTTTACGAGCAGTACTTC. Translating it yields CASSGHGFYEQYF.

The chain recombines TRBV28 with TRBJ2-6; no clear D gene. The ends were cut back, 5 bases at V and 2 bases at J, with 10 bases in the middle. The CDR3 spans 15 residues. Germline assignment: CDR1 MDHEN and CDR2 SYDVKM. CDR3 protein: CASSPPRAGANVLTF. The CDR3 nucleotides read TGTGCCAGCAGTCCCCCCCGTGCTGGGGCCAACGTCCTGACTTTC.

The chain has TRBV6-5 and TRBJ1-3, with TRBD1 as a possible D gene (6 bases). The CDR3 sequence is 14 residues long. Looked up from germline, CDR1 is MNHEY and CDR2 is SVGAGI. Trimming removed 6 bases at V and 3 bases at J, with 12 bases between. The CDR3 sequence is CASSLGGLGNTIYF. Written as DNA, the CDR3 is TGTGCCAGCAGCCTGGGGGGGCTTGGAAACACCATATATTTT.

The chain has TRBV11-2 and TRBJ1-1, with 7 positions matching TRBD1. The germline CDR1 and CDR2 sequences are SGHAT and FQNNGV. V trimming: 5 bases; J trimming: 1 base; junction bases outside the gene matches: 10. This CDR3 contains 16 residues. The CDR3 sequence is CASSPLGQAKNTEAFF. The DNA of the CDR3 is TGTGCCAGCAGCCCCCTCGGACAGGCGAAGAACACTGAAGCTTTCTTT.

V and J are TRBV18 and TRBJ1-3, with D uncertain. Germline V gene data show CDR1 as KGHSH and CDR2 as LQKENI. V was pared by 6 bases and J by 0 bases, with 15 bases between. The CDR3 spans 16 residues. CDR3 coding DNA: TGTGCCAGCTCGCAGGCCGGACGGGGCTCTGGAAACACCATATATTTT. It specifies CASSQAGRGSGNTIYF.

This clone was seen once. CDR3 bases: TGTGCCAGCGGAGACGGCTACGAGCAGTACTTC. It encodes CASGDGYEQYF. The chain links TRBV6-5 to TRBJ2-7; D unclear. V shed 8 bases and J shed 3 bases, with 8 bases lying between them. Per germline, CDR1 MNHEY and CDR2 SVGAGI. This CDR3 has 11 residues.

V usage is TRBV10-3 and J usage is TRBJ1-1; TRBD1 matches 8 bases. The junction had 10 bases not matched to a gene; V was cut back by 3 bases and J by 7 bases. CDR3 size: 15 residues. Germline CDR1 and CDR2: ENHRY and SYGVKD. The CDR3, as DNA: TGTGCCATCAGTGATGCCAGGACAGGGTCATATGAAGCTTTCTTT. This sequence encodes CAISDARTGSYEAFF.

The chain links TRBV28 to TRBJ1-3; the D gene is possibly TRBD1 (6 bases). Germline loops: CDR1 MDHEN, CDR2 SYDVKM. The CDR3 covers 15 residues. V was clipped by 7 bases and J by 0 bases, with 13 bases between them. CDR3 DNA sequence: TGTGCCAGCACCCCATGGGACACCTCTGGAAACACCATATATTTT. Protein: CASTPWDTSGNTIYF.

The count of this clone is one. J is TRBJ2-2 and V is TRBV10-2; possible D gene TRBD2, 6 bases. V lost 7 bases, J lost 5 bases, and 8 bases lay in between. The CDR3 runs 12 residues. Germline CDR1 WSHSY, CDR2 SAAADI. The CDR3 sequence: CASTSGTGELFF. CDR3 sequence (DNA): TGCGCCAGCACAAGCGGGACCGGGGAGCTGTTTTTT.